The 9 T cell receptor beta chains presented below share a single source sample, sequenced in a study of Ad26.COV2.S vaccination and SARS-CoV-2 variants. Libraries were prepared by immunoSEQ multiplex PCR; TCRdb keeps only in-frame clonotypes and omits some of them. The profile shows more than 300,000 clones, 88% of them singletons. Treatment in this sample: approximately 18 received Ad26.COV2.S at low or high dose, single or two shots; 5 received placebo; per-sample allocation not given. Sampling happened 63 days after the first vaccine or placebo injection. This sample comprised peripheral blood, obtained in a trial of Ad26.COV2.S vaccine versus placebo. The receptors derive from a person between 18 and 60 years old who received the Ad26.COV2.S COVID-19 vaccine or a placebo.

The rearrangement links TRBV12-3 or TRBV12-4 to TRBJ1-6, with D possibly being TRBD1 (6 bases). The CDR3 loop spans 13 amino acids. Trimming shortened V by 7 bases and J by 7 bases, and 11 bases separated the two germline ends. The chain's CDR3 is CASNRVQNSPLHF. DNA for the CDR3: TGTGCCAGCAACAGGGTTCAGAATTCACCCCTCCACTTT.

This chain uses TRBV5-1 with TRBJ2-5, with D tentatively TRBD1 or TRBD2 (5 bases each). The CDR3 length is 14 residues. Germline-derived CDR1 and CDR2 are SGHRS and YFSETQ. V gave up 4 bases and J gave up 5 bases, with 15 bases separating them. The CDR3 sequence is CASSAGTPGETQYF. CDR3 bases: TGCGCCAGCAGCGCCGGGACGCCCGGCGAGACCCAGTACTTC.

This clone is a singleton in its sample. One end of the junction fails to match germline, which may point to a read error. The chain is built from TRBV30 and TRBJ2-7; possibly TRBD1 for D (5 bases). Germline V CDR1 and CDR2: GTSNPN, SVGIG (reference sequence). CDR3 length: 11 residues. CDR3 amino acids: CAWDASSTVTF. CDR3 DNA sequence: TGTGCCTGGGACGCTTCCTCGACAGTGACCTTC.

The gene calls are TRBV4-1 and TRBJ1-2; possible D gene TRBD1, 5 bases. V lost 1 base and J 8 bases, leaving 11 bases between the germline ends. CDR3 length: 13 residues. Germline V lookup: CDR1 MGHRA, CDR2 YSYEKL. The CDR3: CASSQGGQGGYTF. The CDR3 region has the DNA TGCGCCAGCAGCCAAGGTGGGCAGGGCGGCTACACCTTC.

There are a few counts of this clone. The J gene is TRBJ2-7, the V gene TRBV7-2; 8 bases fit TRBD2. Trimming removed 3 bases from V and 4 bases from J; junction bases left unmatched: 5. This CDR3 has 14 amino acids. Germline assignment: CDR1 SGHTA and CDR2 FQGNSA. The CDR3 loop is CASSFTSGPYEQYF. CDR3 nucleotide sequence: TGTGCCAGCAGCTTCACTAGCGGACCATACGAGCAGTACTTC.

A single count supports this clone. CDR3: CASSGPTQETQYF. The DNA for the CDR3 is TGTGCCTCCTCAGGACCGACCCAAGAGACCCAGTACTTC. V usage is TRBV19 and J usage is TRBJ2-5, with unresolved D. Trimming shortened V by 11 bases and J by 1 base, and 14 bases separated the two germline ends. CDR1 LNHDA and CDR2 SQIVND come from the germline V gene (reference sequence). The CDR3 spans 13 residues.

This rearrangement joins TRBV29-1 to TRBJ1-2; no firm D call. The CDR3 runs 12 residues. Per germline, CDR1 SQVTM and CDR2 ANQGSEA. The ends were cut back, 5 bases at V and 2 bases at J, with 9 bases in the middle. As DNA, the CDR3 is TGCAGCGTTAATAGTCAAAACTATGGCTACACCTTC. The encoded protein is CSVNSQNYGYTF.

The chain couples TRBV14 to TRBJ2-4, with TRBD1 identical over 11 bases. V shed 2 bases and J 0 bases; nucleotides not matched to a gene: 15. CDR3 length: 21 amino acids. Germline CDR1 and CDR2: SGHDN and FVKESK. DNA of the CDR3: TGTGCCAGCAGCCAAACCGTACTCGGGACAGGGGGGACGCTAGCCAAAAACATTCAGTACTTC. This sequence encodes CASSQTVLGTGGTLAKNIQYF.

The rearrangement joins TRBV7-3 to TRBJ2-7, with TRBD1 identical over 7 bases. V shed 5 bases and J 5 bases; nucleotides not matched to a gene: 3. The CDR3 has 12 amino acids. Germline assignment: CDR1 SGHTA and CDR2 FQGTGA. The CDR3: CASSPTGDEQYF. The CDR3 DNA reads TGTGCCAGCAGCCCAACAGGGGACGAGCAGTACTTC.